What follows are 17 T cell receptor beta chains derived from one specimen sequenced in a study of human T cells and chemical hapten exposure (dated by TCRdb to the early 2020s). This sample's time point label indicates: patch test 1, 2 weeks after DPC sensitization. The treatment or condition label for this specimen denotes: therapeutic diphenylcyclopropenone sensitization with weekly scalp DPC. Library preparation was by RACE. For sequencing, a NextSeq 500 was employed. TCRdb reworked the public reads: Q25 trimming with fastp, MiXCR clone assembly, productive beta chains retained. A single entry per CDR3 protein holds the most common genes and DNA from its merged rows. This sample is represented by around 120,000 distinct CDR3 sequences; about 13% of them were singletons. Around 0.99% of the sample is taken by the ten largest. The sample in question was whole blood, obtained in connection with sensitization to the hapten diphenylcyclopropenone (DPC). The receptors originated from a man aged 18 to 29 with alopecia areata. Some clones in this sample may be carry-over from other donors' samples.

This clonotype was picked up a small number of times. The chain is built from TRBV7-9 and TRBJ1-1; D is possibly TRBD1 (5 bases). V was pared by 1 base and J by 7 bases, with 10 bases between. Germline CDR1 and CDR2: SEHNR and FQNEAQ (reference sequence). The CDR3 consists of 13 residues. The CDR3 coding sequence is TGTGCCAGCAGCTTAGATCCCCAGGGTGAAGCTTTCTTT. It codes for CASSLDPQGEAFF.

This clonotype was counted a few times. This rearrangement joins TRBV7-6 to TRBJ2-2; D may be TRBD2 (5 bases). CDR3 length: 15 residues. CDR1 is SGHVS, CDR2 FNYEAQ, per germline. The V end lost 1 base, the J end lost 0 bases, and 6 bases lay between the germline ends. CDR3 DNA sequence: TGTGCCAGCAGCTTAGTCGGGGCGAACACCGGGGAGCTGTTTTTT. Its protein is CASSLVGANTGELFF. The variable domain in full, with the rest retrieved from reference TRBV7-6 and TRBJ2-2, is GAGVSQSPRYKVTKRGQDVALRCDPISGHVSLYWYRQALGQGPEFLTYFNYEAQQDKSGLPNDRFSAERPEGSISTLTIQRTEQRDSAMYRCASSLVGANTGELFFGEGSRLTVL.

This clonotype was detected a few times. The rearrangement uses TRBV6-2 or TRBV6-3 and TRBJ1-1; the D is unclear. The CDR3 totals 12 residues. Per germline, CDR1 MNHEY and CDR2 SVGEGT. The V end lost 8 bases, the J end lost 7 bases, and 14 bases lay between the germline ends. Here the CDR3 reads CASRAMIGEAFF. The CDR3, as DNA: TGTGCCAGCCGGGCCATGATCGGTGAAGCTTTCTTT.

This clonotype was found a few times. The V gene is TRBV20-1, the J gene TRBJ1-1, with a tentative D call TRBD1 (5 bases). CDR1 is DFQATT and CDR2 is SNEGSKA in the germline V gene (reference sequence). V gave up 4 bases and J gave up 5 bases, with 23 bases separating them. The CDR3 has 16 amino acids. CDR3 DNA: TGCAGTGCTAATTCCCCCGGGGCCCCGGGCAGGACTGAAGCTTTCTTT. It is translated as CSANSPGAPGRTEAFF.

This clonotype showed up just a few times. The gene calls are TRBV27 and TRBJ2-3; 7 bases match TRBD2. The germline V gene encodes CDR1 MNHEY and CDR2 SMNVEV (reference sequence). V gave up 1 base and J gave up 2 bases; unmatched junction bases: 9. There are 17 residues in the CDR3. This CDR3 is CASSLFASGILTDTQYF. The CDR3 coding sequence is TGTGCCAGCAGTTTATTCGCTAGCGGTATTCTCACAGATACGCAGTATTTT.

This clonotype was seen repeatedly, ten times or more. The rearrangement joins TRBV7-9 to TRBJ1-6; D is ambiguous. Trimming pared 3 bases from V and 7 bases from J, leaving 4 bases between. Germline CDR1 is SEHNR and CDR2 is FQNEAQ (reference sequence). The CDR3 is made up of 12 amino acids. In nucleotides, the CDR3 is TGTGCCAGCAGCTTGACGAATTCACCCCTCCACTTT. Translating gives CASSLTNSPLHF.

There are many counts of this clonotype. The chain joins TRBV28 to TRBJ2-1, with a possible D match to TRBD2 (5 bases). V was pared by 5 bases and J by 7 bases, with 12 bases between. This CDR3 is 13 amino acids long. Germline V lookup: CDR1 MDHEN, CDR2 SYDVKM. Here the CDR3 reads CASSPPGENEQFF. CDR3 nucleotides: TGTGCCAGCAGTCCCCCCGGGGAAAATGAGCAGTTCTTC.

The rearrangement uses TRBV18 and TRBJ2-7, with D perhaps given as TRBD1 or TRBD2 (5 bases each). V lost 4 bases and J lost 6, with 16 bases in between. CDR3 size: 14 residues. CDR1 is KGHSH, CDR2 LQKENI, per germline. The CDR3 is CASSRSGRLPEQYF. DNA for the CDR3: TGTGCCAGCTCACGCTCGGGGCGCCTTCCCGAGCAGTACTTC.

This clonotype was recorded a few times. The CDR3: CATSGGSQAKTQPQHF. The CDR3 coding sequence is TGTGCCACCAGTGGGGGTAGCCAGGCGAAGACACAGCCCCAGCATTTT. J is TRBJ1-5 and V is TRBV24-1; unclear D gene. CDR1 is KGHDR, CDR2 SFDVKD, per germline. This CDR3 comprises 16 residues. V dropped 5 bases and J dropped 7 bases, with 20 bases sitting between them.

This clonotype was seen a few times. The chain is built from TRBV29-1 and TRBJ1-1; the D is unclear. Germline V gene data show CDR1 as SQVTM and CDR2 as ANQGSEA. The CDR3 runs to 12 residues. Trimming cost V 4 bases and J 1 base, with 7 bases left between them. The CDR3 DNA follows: TGCAGCGTTGTGGTAGGGAACACTGAAGCTTTCTTT. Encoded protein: CSVVVGNTEAFF.

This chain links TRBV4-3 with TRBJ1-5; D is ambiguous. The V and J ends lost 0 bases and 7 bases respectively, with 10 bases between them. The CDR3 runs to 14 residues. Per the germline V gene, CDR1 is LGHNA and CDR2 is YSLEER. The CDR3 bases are TGCGCCAGCAGCCAAGACAGGAGGCGGCAGCCCCAGCATTTT. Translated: CASSQDRRRQPQHF.

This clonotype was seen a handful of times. The DNA of the CDR3 is TGTGCCAGCAGCACACTCAAGGGGGGGGCTCGCACAGATACGCAGTATTTT. Translation: CASSTLKGGARTDTQYF. The genes are TRBV11-2 and TRBJ2-3; tentatively, D is TRBD2 (7 bases). Deletions cut 5 bases from V and 1 base from J, with 19 bases between. The germline V gene encodes CDR1 SGHAT and CDR2 FQNNGV. CDR3 length: 17 amino acids. The variable domain in full, with the rest retrieved from reference TRBV11-2 and TRBJ2-3, is EAGVAQSPRYKIIEKRQSVAFWCNPISGHATLYWYQQILGQGPKLLIQFQNNGVVDDSQLPKDRFSAERLKGVDSTLKIQPAKLEDSAVYLCASSTLKGGARTDTQYFGPGTRLTVL.

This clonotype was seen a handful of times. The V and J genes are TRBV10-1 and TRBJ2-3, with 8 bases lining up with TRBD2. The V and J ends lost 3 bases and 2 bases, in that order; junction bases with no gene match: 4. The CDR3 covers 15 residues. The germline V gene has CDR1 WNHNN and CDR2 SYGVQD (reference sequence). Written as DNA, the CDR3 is TGCGCCAGCAGTGATAGCGGGGCTATCACAGATACGCAGTATTTT. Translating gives CASSDSGAITDTQYF.

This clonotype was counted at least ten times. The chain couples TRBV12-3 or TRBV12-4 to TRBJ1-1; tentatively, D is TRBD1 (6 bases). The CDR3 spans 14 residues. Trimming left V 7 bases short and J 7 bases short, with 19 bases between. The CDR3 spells CASTPLPDSGEAFF. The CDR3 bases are TGTGCCAGCACCCCTCTCCCGGACAGCGGTGAAGCTTTCTTT.

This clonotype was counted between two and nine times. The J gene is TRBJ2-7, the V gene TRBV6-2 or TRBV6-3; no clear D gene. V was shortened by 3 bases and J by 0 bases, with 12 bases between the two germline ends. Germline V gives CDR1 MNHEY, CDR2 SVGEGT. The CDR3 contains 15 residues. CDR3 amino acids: CASSYDNHYSYEQYF. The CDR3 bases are TGTGCCAGCAGTTATGACAACCACTACTCCTACGAGCAGTACTTC.

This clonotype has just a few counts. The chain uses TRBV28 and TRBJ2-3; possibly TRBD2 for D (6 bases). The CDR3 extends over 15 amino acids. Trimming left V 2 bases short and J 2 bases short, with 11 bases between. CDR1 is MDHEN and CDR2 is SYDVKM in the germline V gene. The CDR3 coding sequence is TGTGCCAGCAGTTTAGAAGGGCGGGACACAGATACGCAGTATTTT. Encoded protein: CASSLEGRDTDTQYF.

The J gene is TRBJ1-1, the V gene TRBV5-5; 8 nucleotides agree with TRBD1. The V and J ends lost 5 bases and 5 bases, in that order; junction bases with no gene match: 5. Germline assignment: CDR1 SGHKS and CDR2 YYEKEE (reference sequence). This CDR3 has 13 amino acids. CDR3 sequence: CASRSTGVTEAFF. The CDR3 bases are TGTGCCAGCAGATCGACAGGGGTGACTGAAGCTTTCTTT.